The clone carrying this T cell receptor beta chain was observed a few times. The antigen is undetermined. TCRdb analysed the reads with MiXCR anew, one entry per CDR3 protein. The sample holds some 310,000 distinct CDR3 sequences; roughly 25% are singletons and the top ten take roughly 14%. The CDR3 loop spans 14 amino acids. Per the germline V gene, CDR1 is SGHRS and CDR2 is YFSETQ. Trimming took off 3 bases at V and 1 base at J, with 10 bases between the two ends. The data derive from a study of T cell repertoires in cytomegalovirus infection. On the study more broadly: CMV infection together with matching HLA type was indicated by public TCR beta signatures.

Study-level findings and limits: Dominating the ex vivo response were HLA-C-restricted CMV-specific TCR beta clonotypes.

The J gene is TRBJ1-1, the V gene TRBV5-1; unclear D gene. This receptor was taken from a human donor in good health (CMV status not recorded). Some clones in this sample may be carry-over from other donors' samples. The source material was cultured PBMCs, sampled from culture after CMV antigen stimulation. CDR3 DNA: TGCGCCAGCAGCTCAGGACGGCCGAACACTGAAGCTTTCTTT. Amino acids: CASSSGRPNTEAFF. Based on the CDR3 plus reference TRBV5-1 and TRBJ1-1, the full variable domain is KAGVTQTPRYLIKTRGQQVTLSCSPISGHRSVSWYQQTPGQGLQFLFEYFSETQRNKGNFPGRFSGRQFSNSRSEMNVSTLELGDSALYLCASSSGRPNTEAFFGQGTRLTVV.